One and the same sample provided the 5 T cell receptor beta chains below, sequenced in a study of tumor-infiltrating T cells and Merkel cell polyomavirus. Study overall: The study examined CD8+ T cells specific for the Merkel cell polyomavirus KLL epitope.

Robust Merkel cell polyomavirus Large T antigen positivity by immunohistochemistry was seen in all patients' tumors. Clones were read by immunoSEQ multiplex PCR, and TCRdb kept only the in-frame ones, dropping some. The data show about 3,000 clones, with approximately 84% seen just once and approximately 9% held by the top ten. Sequencing was performed on tumor tissue. The receptors here all came from a man between 45 and 60 years old with Merkel cell carcinoma.

The table lists this clone with a count of one. The chain is built from TRBV5-1 and TRBJ1-2, with a possible D match to TRBD1 (5 bases). Per the germline V gene, CDR1 is SGHRS and CDR2 is YFSETQ. Trimming pared 0 bases from V and 7 bases from J, leaving 25 bases between. The CDR3 has 18 amino acids. The CDR3 DNA reads TGCGCCAGCAGCTTGGGTTTTGGGACTGATCTTAGGGAAAGTGGCTACACCTTC. Its protein is CASSLGFGTDLRESGYTF.

V is TRBV5-6 and J is TRBJ1-4; D is undetermined. Trimming cost V 5 bases and J 11 bases, with 13 bases left between them. This CDR3 region has 12 residues. CDR1 is SGHDT and CDR2 is YYEEEE in the germline V gene. CDR3 loop: CASRSRVHKLFF. CDR3 nucleotides: TGTGCCAGCAGGAGCCGGGTCCACAAACTGTTTTTT.

The sample holds a few counts of this clone. This chain connects TRBV6-5 to TRBJ2-7, with D possibly being TRBD1 (6 bases). CDR3 length equals 13 residues. Deletions cut 4 bases from V and 9 bases from J, with 16 bases between. Germline-derived CDR1 and CDR2 are MNHEY and SVGAGI. The CDR3 region has the DNA TGTGCCAGCAGTTCTGGGGGCGCGAGGAGGCAGTACGTC. The encoded protein is CASSSGGARRQYV.

The chain employs TRBV6-1 and TRBJ1-3, with D hard to call. This CDR3 spans 12 amino acids. The V and J ends lost 4 bases and 4 bases respectively, with 5 bases between them. CDR1 MNHNS and CDR2 SASEGT come from the germline V gene. CDR3 DNA sequence: TGTGCCAGCAGTGCTCAGGGAAACACCATATATTTT. This codes for CASSAQGNTIYF.

CDR3 amino acids: CASSLDLGDYGYTF. DNA of the CDR3: TGTGCCAGCAGCTTGGATCTAGGGGACTATGGCTACACCTTC. The rearrangement uses TRBV5-4 and TRBJ1-2; D may be TRBD1 (5 bases). CDR3 length: 14 residues. The V gene lost 0 bases and the J gene lost 3 bases, with 9 bases spanning the gap. Germline V CDR1 and CDR2: SGHNT, YYREEE (reference sequence).